This T cell receptor (beta chain) comes out of a study of blood T cell repertoires in COVID-19. This CDR3 comprises 16 residues. From germline, CDR1 is MGHRA and CDR2 YSYEKL. The V end was cut by 0 bases, the J end by 1 base, with 9 bases between. In the authors' methods: Researchers report that nucleated cell counts were estimated from reference gene primer amplification. This table comes from immunoSEQ multiplex PCR, and its TCRdb copy is limited to in-frame clones, with some not included. V, J and clone size are those of that table, while D and trimming were read from the DNA. The sample holds roughly 140,000 clones; 85% to 90% are singletons and the top ten take roughly 4%.

Sequenced material: peripheral blood. This chain connects TRBV4-1 to TRBJ2-2; D is ambiguous. This sequence was found in a woman aged 40 to 49 with acute or convalescent COVID-19. The CDR3 nucleotides are TGCGCCAGCAGCCAAGATAGAACTTTGAACACCGGGGAGCTGTTTTTT. This encodes CASSQDRTLNTGELFF.